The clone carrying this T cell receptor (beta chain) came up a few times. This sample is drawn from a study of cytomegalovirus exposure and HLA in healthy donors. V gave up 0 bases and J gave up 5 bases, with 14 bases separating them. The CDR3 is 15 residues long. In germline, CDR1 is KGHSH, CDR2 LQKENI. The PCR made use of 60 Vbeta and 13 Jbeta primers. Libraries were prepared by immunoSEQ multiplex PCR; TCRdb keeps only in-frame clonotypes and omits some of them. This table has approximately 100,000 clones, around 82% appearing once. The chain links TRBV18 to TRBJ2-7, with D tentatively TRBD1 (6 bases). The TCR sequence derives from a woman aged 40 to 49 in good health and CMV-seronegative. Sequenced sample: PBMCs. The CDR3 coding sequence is TGTGCCAGCTCACCACCGGGCAGGGGAGCGCACGAGCAGTACTTC. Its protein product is CASSPPGRGAHEQYF.